One sample yielded the 8 T cell receptor beta chains listed below, sequenced in a study of blood T cells in healthy people across ages. It was with a sample-barcoded 5' primer and a J-beta primer mix that a second PCR of roughly 7 to 12 cycles was run. TCRdb re-called the 5' RACE reads with MiXCR, one entry per CDR3 protein. The profile shows 1.5 million to 2 million distinct CDR3 sequences, around half of them singletons. The sample consisted of blood. All receptors come from a woman aged 40 to 50 in good health.

This chain connects TRBV29-1 to TRBJ2-5, with 10 bases fitting TRBD2. The V gene's germline CDR1 is SQVTM and CDR2 ANQGSEA. The J segment lost 5 bases and the V segment lost 5 bases, leaving 11 bases of the junction unmatched. The CDR3 runs 15 residues. The CDR3 reads CSVSGLAALGETQYF. CDR3 in DNA: TGCAGCGTTTCCGGACTAGCGGCACTGGGGGAGACCCAGTACTTC. Together with reference TRBV29-1 and TRBJ2-5, the CDR3 gives the full variable domain: SAVISQKPSRDICQRGTSLTIQCQVDSQVTMMFWYRQQPGQSLTLIATANQGSEATYESGFVIDKFPISRPNLTFSTLTVSNMSPEDSSIYLCSVSGLAALGETQYFGPGTRLLVL.

The chain has TRBV7-2 and TRBJ2-1, with 10 bases lining up with TRBD2. The CDR3 extends over 15 amino acids. Trimming cost V 5 bases and J 4 bases; bases outside gene matches: 5. Germline lookup yields CDR1 SGHTA and CDR2 FQGNSA. The CDR3 nucleotides are TGTGCCAGCAGCCGGGGGACTAGCGTATACAATGAGCAGTTCTTC. Its protein product is CASSRGTSVYNEQFF.

This clonotype appeared a few times. The chain couples TRBV6-2 or TRBV6-3 to TRBJ2-1; TRBD1 aligns across 8 bases. This CDR3 is 14 amino acids long. Germline loops: CDR1 MNHEY, CDR2 SVGEGT. V gave up 8 bases and J gave up 10 bases; unmatched junction bases: 13. The CDR3 is CASRLATGVKEQFF. For the CDR3, the DNA is TGTGCCAGCCGTTTGGCGACAGGGGTAAAAGAGCAGTTCTTC.

This clonotype was seen a single time. The chain joins TRBV7-9 to TRBJ1-2, with 11 bases aligning to TRBD1. This CDR3 contains 16 residues. Germline CDR1 reads SEHNR; CDR2 reads FQNEAQ (reference sequence). Unmatched junction bases numbered 13, after V lost 4 bases and J lost 9 bases. This chain's CDR3 is CASSSPRDRGTLRYTF. Here the CDR3 DNA reads TGTGCCAGCAGCTCCCCCCGGGACAGGGGGACCCTCCGCTACACCTTC.

This clonotype was counted a few times. The V gene is TRBV13, the J gene TRBJ2-1, with TRBD2 matching 13 bases. From germline, CDR1 is PRHDT and CDR2 FYEKMQ (reference sequence). After removal of 0 bases from V and 8 bases from J, the junction contained 10 bases not matched to a gene. The CDR3 length is 18 residues. In nucleotides, the CDR3 is TGTGCCAGCAGCTTAGGCCGGACTAGCGGGGGACGTAGGGATGAGCAGTTCTTC. Protein product: CASSLGRTSGGRRDEQFF.

The chain uses TRBV5-1 and TRBJ2-1; 8 bases are a match to TRBD1. The CDR3 length is 15 residues. The V gene end was trimmed by 5 bases and the J gene end by 8 bases; junction bases not matched to a gene: 12. Germline-derived CDR1 and CDR2 are SGHRS and YFSETQ. CDR3 loop: CASRYLRQGADEQFF. Written as DNA, the CDR3 is TGCGCCAGCAGATATTTAAGGCAGGGGGCGGATGAGCAGTTCTTC.

This clonotype was seen only once. The rearrangement uses TRBV20-1 and TRBJ2-7; TRBD1 matches 7 bases. The V gene's germline CDR1 is DFQATT and CDR2 SNEGSKA (reference sequence). The J segment lost 3 bases and the V segment lost 6 bases, leaving 5 bases of the junction unmatched. The CDR3 spans 12 residues. CDR3 bases: TGCAGTGCGGCCCCAGGGGGCTACGAGCAGTACTTC. Protein product: CSAAPGGYEQYF.

The chain joins TRBV10-3 to TRBJ2-1, with TRBD2 matching 12 bases. CDR1 ENHRY and CDR2 SYGVKD come from the germline V gene. V lost 3 bases and J lost 9; bases outside the gene matches: 3. The CDR3 is 14 residues long. In DNA form, the CDR3 reads TGTGCCATCAGTGACGGACTAGCGGGGACTGAGCAGTTCTTC. Translated: CAISDGLAGTEQFF.